One and the same sample provided the 8 T cell receptor beta chains below, sequenced in a study of CD8 T cells in ankylosing spondylitis. Which antigens these TCRs recognize remains unknown. TCRdb reanalysed the 5' RACE reads using MiXCR and keeps one entry per CDR3 protein. The sample shows 400,000 to 450,000 distinct CDR3 sequences, about a sixth of them seen only once. Study results and limitations: Made up of about eight highly homologous variants, a TCR beta motif appeared characteristic of ankylosing spondylitis blood.

Sequenced: blood, either unsorted or a sorted T cell fraction (not recorded which). Receptors were obtained from a male donor with ankylosing spondylitis.

This clonotype was detected a few times. The rearrangement joins TRBV12-3 or TRBV12-4 to TRBJ1-3; perhaps TRBD1 as D (5 bases). Trimming shortened V by 4 bases and J by 0 bases, and 16 bases separated the two germline ends. This CDR3 comprises 17 residues. The DNA for the CDR3 is TGTGCCAGCAGTTCCCCCCCGGGACGGTTCTCTGGAAACACCATATATTTT. This translates into CASSSPPGRFSGNTIYF.

The rearrangement joins TRBV4-2 to TRBJ2-5, with 9 bases identical to TRBD1. This CDR3 region has 15 residues. In germline, CDR1 is LGHNA, CDR2 YNFKEQ. V shed 3 bases, J shed 3 bases, and the junction held 5 bases outside the gene matches. As DNA, the CDR3 is TGTGCCAGCAGCCACAACAGGGGGCGCGAAGAGACCCAGTACTTC. Protein product: CASSHNRGREETQYF.

V is TRBV11-2 and J is TRBJ2-1; D might be TRBD2 (5 bases). The CDR3 has 13 residues. Trimming pared 5 bases from V and 10 bases from J, leaving 15 bases between. CDR1 and CDR2 from the germline V gene are SGHAT and FQNNGV. The CDR3 spells CASSPGPSREQFF. CDR3 bases: TGTGCCAGCAGCCCAGGCCCTAGCCGCGAGCAGTTCTTC.

The chain links TRBV6-1 to TRBJ2-2, with a tentative D call TRBD1 (6 bases). Trimming shortened V by 8 bases and J by 1 base, and 11 bases separated the two germline ends. Per the germline V gene, CDR1 is MNHNS and CDR2 is SASEGT. CDR3 length equals 14 residues. The CDR3 DNA reads as TGTGCCAGCCAGCCGGGACAGAACACCGGGGAGCTGTTTTTT. Translation gives CASQPGQNTGELFF.

The chain combines TRBV20-1 with TRBJ2-7, with 8 bases aligning to TRBD1. The CDR3 runs 15 residues. The germline gives CDR1 DFQATT, CDR2 SNEGSKA (reference sequence). The junction had 14 bases not matched to a gene; V was cut back by 6 bases and J by 4 bases. The CDR3 loop reads CSAKHLDRGRYEQYF. The DNA for the CDR3 is TGCAGTGCCAAGCACTTAGACAGGGGTCGTTACGAGCAGTACTTC.

Ten or more counts support this clonotype. The chain recombines TRBV9 with TRBJ2-3; D remains ambiguous. The germline CDR1 and CDR2 sequences are SGDLS and YYNGEE. CDR3 length: 13 amino acids. The V gene lost 2 bases and the J gene lost 2 bases, with 6 bases spanning the gap. The CDR3 nucleotides read TGTGCCAGCAGCGTGGGGAACACAGATACGCAGTATTTT. Amino acid sequence: CASSVGNTDTQYF.

The chain recombines TRBV7-2 with TRBJ1-2; possibly TRBD1 for D (5 bases). The CDR3 is 16 amino acids. The ends were cut back, 4 bases at V and 2 bases at J, with 17 bases in the middle. Germline CDR1 SGHTA, CDR2 FQGNSA. The CDR3 is CASSSNGGGLNYGYTF. As DNA, the CDR3 is TGTGCCAGCAGCTCGAACGGGGGGGGACTCAACTATGGCTACACCTTC.

V usage is TRBV27 and J usage is TRBJ1-6; D is perhaps TRBD1 (5 bases). CDR1 MNHEY and CDR2 SMNVEV come from the germline V gene (reference sequence). V gave up 5 bases and J gave up 0 bases, with 8 bases separating them. The CDR3 is 15 amino acids. The DNA for the CDR3 is TGTGCCAGCAGTCGACAGAGCTCCTATAATTCACCCCTCCACTTT. Encoded protein: CASSRQSSYNSPLHF.